This entry describes one TCR beta chain. Its antigen is unknown. This entry comes from a study of T cells in Graves' hyperthyroidism and ophthalmopathy. Study outcomes and limitations: From stable hyperthyroidism, ophthalmopathy was separated by a 13 V-J model. Peripheral blood also featured most of the thyroid clonotypes expanded above 0.001.

Using RNA transcripts as the source, TCR beta CDR3 regions were amplified. Researchers ran a first-round RT-PCR on the TCR CDR3 using the HTBI primer set. TCRdb re-called the multiplex PCR reads with MiXCR, one entry per CDR3 protein. Found here are about 400,000 distinct CDR3 sequences, more than 12% of them singletons; the top ten hold 25% to 30%. In germline, CDR1 is MNHNY, CDR2 SVGAGI (reference sequence). This CDR3 spans 18 amino acids. J was trimmed by 0 bases and V by 0 bases; bases with no gene match: 5. The TCR sequence derives from a man aged 50 to 60 with Graves' ophthalmopathy. Sequences were obtained from blood. The chain has TRBV6-6 and TRBJ1-6; 7 bases are shared with TRBD1. The CDR3 DNA reads TGTGCCAGCAGTTACTCCAGACAGGGAAGCTCCTATAATTCACCCCTCCACTTT. Encoded protein: CASSYSRQGSSYNSPLHF.